These T cell receptor beta chains were read from a single sample in a study of blood T cells in healthy people across ages. TCRdb itself ran the 5' RACE reads through MiXCR, one entry per CDR3 protein. The table lists around 1,000,000 distinct CDR3 sequences, roughly 24% of them singletons. These data were likewise used in another study, on T cells of mothers and their children.

Specimen: blood. The receptors shown here come from a girl aged 2 to 10 in good health. Both conserved end residues are part of each CDR3. A D gene is named only where the DNA matches it firmly. The size of a clone is reported for some rows only, either as once, few or many, or as a class for expanded clones.

v_gene: TRBV13; d_gene: TRBD1; len: 15; abundance: -; j_gene: TRBJ2-7; CDR3aa: CASSLPDRGNYEQYF; CDR3nt: TGTGCCAGCAGCCTACCTGACAGGGGAAACTACGAGCAGTACTTC
v_gene: TRBV12-3/TRBV12-4; d_gene: TRBD1; len: 13; abundance: -; j_gene: TRBJ2-5; CDR3aa: CASRRQGHGTQYF; CDR3nt: TGTGCCAGCAGGCGACAGGGACACGGGACCCAGTACTTC
v_gene: TRBV29-1; d_gene: TRBD2; len: 13; abundance: few; j_gene: TRBJ2-1; CDR3aa: CSVGVAGYNEQFF; CDR3nt: TGCAGCGTTGGGGTAGCGGGCTACAATGAGCAGTTCTTC
v_gene: TRBV20-1; d_gene: -; len: 15; abundance: few; j_gene: TRBJ1-1; CDR3aa: CSAREEGRMNTEAFF; CDR3nt: TGCAGTGCTAGAGAAGAGGGACGGATGAACACTGAAGCTTTCTTT
v_gene: TRBV20-1; d_gene: -; len: 13; abundance: -; j_gene: TRBJ2-7; CDR3aa: CSAGSPRSYEQYF; CDR3nt: TGCAGTGCGGGGAGTCCACGCTCCTACGAGCAGTACTTC
v_gene: TRBV20-1; d_gene: -; len: 12; abundance: few; j_gene: TRBJ2-7; CDR3aa: CSARVDRYEQYF; CDR3nt: TGCAGTGCTAGAGTTGATCGCTACGAGCAGTACTTC
v_gene: TRBV27; d_gene: -; len: 13; abundance: few; j_gene: TRBJ2-1; CDR3aa: CASSFVLGNEQFF; CDR3nt: TGTGCCAGCAGTTTTGTTTTGGGCAATGAGCAGTTCTTC
v_gene: TRBV6-6; d_gene: -; len: 16; abundance: few; j_gene: TRBJ1-2; CDR3aa: CASSPLLGQTWDGYTF; CDR3nt: TGTGCCAGCAGTCCCTTATTAGGACAGACCTGGGATGGCTACACCTTC
v_gene: TRBV3-1; d_gene: TRBD2; len: 14; abundance: few; j_gene: TRBJ2-5; CDR3aa: CASSPREGESTQHF; CDR3nt: TGTGCCAGCAGCCCTCGGGAGGGTGAATCGACCCAGCACTTC
v_gene: TRBV28; d_gene: TRBD2; len: 18; abundance: few; j_gene: TRBJ2-3; CDR3aa: CASSFSRTSGIHTDTQYF; CDR3nt: TGTGCCAGCAGTTTCTCTCGGACTAGCGGGATTCACACAGATACGCAGTATTTT
v_gene: TRBV10-3; d_gene: TRBD2; len: 16; abundance: -; j_gene: TRBJ2-5; CDR3aa: CAISESVLAGGETQYF; CDR3nt: TGTGCCATCAGTGAGTCGGTATTAGCGGGAGGAGAGACCCAGTACTTC
v_gene: TRBV13; d_gene: -; len: 12; abundance: -; j_gene: TRBJ1-6; CDR3aa: CASSDYNSPLHF; CDR3nt: TGTGCCAGCAGCGACTATAATTCACCCCTCCACTTT
v_gene: TRBV5-6; d_gene: TRBD2; len: 17; abundance: -; j_gene: TRBJ2-3; CDR3aa: CASSPKRLAGRTDTQYF; CDR3nt: TGTGCCAGCAGCCCAAAAAGACTAGCGGGAAGGACAGATACGCAGTATTTT
v_gene: TRBV4-1; d_gene: -; len: 17; abundance: -; j_gene: TRBJ2-7; CDR3aa: CASALEARRDSVDEQYF; CDR3nt: TGCGCCAGCGCCCTGGAGGCCCGGCGGGATTCGGTCGACGAGCAGTACTTC
v_gene: TRBV4-3; d_gene: -; len: 15; abundance: few; j_gene: TRBJ1-1; CDR3aa: CASSQDRGTKAEAFF; CDR3nt: TGCGCCAGCAGCCAAGATCGGGGGACAAAGGCTGAAGCTTTCTTT
v_gene: TRBV7-9; d_gene: TRBD2; len: 16; abundance: -; j_gene: TRBJ2-3; CDR3aa: CASSSGSGRGADTQYF; CDR3nt: TGTGCCAGCAGCTCCGGGAGCGGGAGAGGGGCGGATACGCAGTATTTT
v_gene: TRBV29-1; d_gene: TRBD1; len: 14; abundance: few; j_gene: TRBJ2-1; CDR3aa: CSGSGQGTYNEQFF; CDR3nt: TGCAGCGGATCGGGACAGGGGACCTACAATGAGCAGTTCTTC
v_gene: TRBV24-1; d_gene: TRBD1; len: 15; abundance: few; j_gene: TRBJ2-5; CDR3aa: CATSDPGQGPETQYF; CDR3nt: TGTGCCACCAGTGATCCAGGACAGGGTCCAGAGACCCAGTACTTC
v_gene: TRBV15; d_gene: -; len: 13; abundance: -; j_gene: TRBJ2-1; CDR3aa: CATSRGRWSEQFF; CDR3nt: TGTGCCACCAGCAGAGGACGGTGGAGTGAGCAGTTCTTC
v_gene: TRBV15; d_gene: -; len: 15; abundance: few; j_gene: TRBJ2-5; CDR3aa: CATSFQERGQETQYF; CDR3nt: TGTGCCACCAGCTTCCAAGAGAGGGGGCAAGAGACCCAGTACTTC